This T cell receptor (beta chain) was obtained from a study of OX40 agonist ivuxolimab in advanced cancers. Study-wide points: CD4+ and CD8+ blood T cells expanded clonally by week 6 at 0.1 to 3.0 mg/kg. Antigens targeted by the expanded peripheral T cells were not determined. Expanded clones were, on average, more numerous among CD8+ T cells than CD4+. Among the nonresponders, some also had low normalized T-cell clonal expansion.

Judged by abundance, this clone is medium-sized. Its antigen is unidentified. Germline V CDR1 and CDR2: MNHEY, SVGAGI. V was clipped by 4 bases and J by 0 bases, with 9 bases between them. The CDR3 has 14 residues. The repertoire was sequenced with immunoSEQ multiplex PCR; TCRdb's copy has only in-frame clones and lacks some. This sample has roughly 70,000 clones, with about four fifths found just once. This material consisted of CD4+ or CD8+ T cells sorted from blood, taken in a trial of the OX40 agonist ivuxolimab. The V and J genes are TRBV6-5 and TRBJ1-1; D ambiguous. The receptor was derived from an adult with an advanced solid tumor such as melanoma, head and neck, liver or kidney cancer. CDR3 protein: CASSLLGLNTEAFF. CDR3 coding DNA: TGTGCCAGCAGTTTGCTGGGTTTGAACACTGAAGCTTTCTTT.